What follows are 4 T cell receptor beta chains derived from one specimen sequenced in a study of control samples from healthy donors and cancer patients. Method: immunoSEQ multiplex PCR; TCRdb's copy keeps in-frame clones and lacks some. The sample lists 110,000 to 150,000 clones, about 90% seen once, with approximately 7.2% in the top ten. The specimen sequenced was blood. The receptors stem from a man between 18 and 29 years old in good health.

This chain links TRBV4-1 with TRBJ1-2; possibly TRBD1 for D (6 bases). The CDR3 loop spans 14 amino acids. Trimming removed 4 bases at V and 0 bases at J, with 9 bases between. CDR1 and CDR2 (germline): MGHRA, YSYEKL. This chain's CDR3 is CASSLNRANYGYTF. CDR3 in DNA: TGCGCCAGCAGCCTTAACAGGGCTAACTATGGCTACACCTTC.

The chain recombines TRBV27 with TRBJ2-3, with D maybe TRBD1 (6 bases). This CDR3 contains 15 residues. V shed 4 bases and J shed 3 bases, with 14 bases lying between them. CDR1 and CDR2 from the germline V gene are MNHEY and SMNVEV (reference sequence). The CDR3 sequence is CASSSAGDWTDTQYF. The CDR3 coding sequence is TGTGCCAGCAGTTCAGCAGGGGATTGGACAGATACGCAGTATTTT.

The chain joins TRBV19 to TRBJ2-5; no clear D. Trimming stripped 3 bases from V and 4 bases from J, with 12 bases between. In germline, CDR1 is LNHDA, CDR2 SQIVND (reference sequence). CDR3 length: 14 amino acids. CDR3 amino acids: CASSIIPFSETQYF. In DNA form, the CDR3 reads TGTGCCAGTAGTATTATACCTTTCTCAGAGACCCAGTACTTC.

The rearrangement uses TRBV7-3 and TRBJ2-2; no clear D gene. This CDR3 is built from 14 residues. Germline V CDR1 and CDR2: SGHTA, FQGTGA. The V and J ends lost 1 base and 7 bases respectively, with 10 bases between them. CDR3 nucleotide sequence: TGTGCCAGCAGCTTAAGGGCCTCTGGCGGGGAGCTGTTTTTT. Protein product: CASSLRASGGELFF.